This is a list of T cell receptor beta chains from one sample in a study of blood T cell repertoires in COVID-19. TCRdb keeps only in-frame clones here, not all; method: immunoSEQ multiplex PCR. The data hold around 390,000 clones, with approximately 87% observed a single time. Sequenced: PBMCs or T cells enriched from blood (not recorded which). The receptors originated from a woman aged 45-60 years who had recovered from COVID-19. Both conserved end residues are part of each CDR3. A D gene is named only where the DNA matches it firmly. For some rows the clone size is stated as once, few or many, or as a class when expanded; others skip it.

v_call	clone_size	j_call	d_call	cdr3_aa	cdr3_nt
TRBV30	NA	TRBJ1-2	TRBD1	CAWSGDRADTF	TGTGCCTGGAGTGGCGACAGGGCCGACACCTTC
TRBV12-3/TRBV12-4	NA	TRBJ1-1	NA	CASSPGDWGAFF	TGTGCCAGCAGTCCAGGGGATTGGGGAGCTTTCTTT
TRBV4-1	NA	TRBJ2-5	TRBD2	CASSRDGTRKYF	TGCGCCAGCAGCCGAGATGGGACTAGGAAGTACTTC
TRBV30	NA	TRBJ1-3	NA	CAWSVQVGGTIYF	TGTGCCTGGAGTGTACAAGTGGGGGGAACCATATATTTT
TRBV4-2	once	TRBJ1-6	TRBD1	CASSPTYGQGPNSPLHF	TGTGCCAGCAGCCCGACCTATGGACAGGGGCCTAATTCACCCCTCCACTTT
TRBV9	once	TRBJ1-4	TRBD1	CASSRGQGGNEKLFF	TGTGCCAGCAGCAGAGGACAGGGCGGCAATGAAAAACTGTTTTTT
TRBV18	NA	TRBJ1-1	NA	CASSLTPAGTEKAFF	TGTGCCAGCTCACTCACCCCGGCGGGGACTGAAAAAGCTTTCTTT
TRBV2	once	TRBJ2-3	NA	CASSVGAGGTDTQYF	TGTGCCAGCAGTGTGGGGGCAGGGGGCACAGATACGCAGTATTTT
TRBV11-2	once	TRBJ2-1	TRBD2	CASSLLGPSGGARNEQFF	TGTGCCAGCAGCTTGCTAGGTCCTAGCGGGGGGGCTCGCAATGAGCAGTTCTTC
TRBV5-5	NA	TRBJ2-2	TRBD2	CASSLGTSAGTGELFF	TGTGCCAGCAGCTTGGGGACTAGCGCGGGAACCGGGGAGCTGTTTTTT
TRBV7-9	few	TRBJ2-2	TRBD1	CATDSWGTGSGELFF	TGTGCCACCGACTCCTGGGGGACAGGGTCCGGGGAGCTGTTTTTT
TRBV4-1	NA	TRBJ2-7	TRBD2	CASSQLAGMGNEQYF	TGCGCCAGCAGCCAATTAGCGGGAATGGGAAACGAGCAGTACTTC
TRBV7-6	NA	TRBJ2-7	TRBD2	CASSSSGALAEQYF	TGTGCCAGCAGCTCCAGCGGGGCGCTCGCCGAGCAGTACTTC
TRBV6-5	NA	TRBJ1-1	NA	CASREQVGAEAFF	TGTGCCAGCCGGGAACAAGTGGGCGCTGAAGCTTTCTTT
TRBV13	few	TRBJ1-2	TRBD1	CASSLGRGTYGYTF	TGTGCCAGCAGCCTGGGCAGGGGGACTTATGGCTACACCTTC
TRBV12-3/TRBV12-4	NA	TRBJ1-5	NA	CASSLTGNQPQHF	TGTGCCAGCAGTTTAACGGGCAATCAGCCCCAGCATTTT
TRBV30	once	TRBJ1-4	NA	CAWSVQGTNEKLFF	TGTGCCTGGAGTGTACAGGGAACTAATGAAAAACTGTTTTTT
TRBV28	NA	TRBJ1-3	NA	CASSLSGALSGNTIYF	TGTGCCAGCAGTTTATCAGGGGCTCTCTCTGGAAACACCATATATTTT
TRBV7-9	NA	TRBJ2-3	TRBD1	CASSLGTTGGGADTQYF	TGTGCCAGCAGCTTAGGAACCACAGGGGGAGGTGCAGATACGCAGTATTTT
TRBV4-1	NA	TRBJ1-6	TRBD1	CASSRTGTGNNSPLHF	TGCGCCAGCAGCCGAACCGGGACAGGGAATAATTCACCCCTCCACTTT
TRBV7-8	NA	TRBJ1-2	NA	CASSLGAGRDYGYTF	TGTGCCAGCAGCTTAGGGGCGGGGAGGGACTATGGCTACACCTTC
TRBV12-5	NA	TRBJ2-7	TRBD1	CASGPRDRGIYEQYF	TGTGCTAGTGGCCCCCGGGACAGAGGAATTTACGAGCAGTACTTC
TRBV5-1	NA	TRBJ2-3	TRBD1	CASSLQTGAWTDTQYF	TGCGCCAGCAGCCTCCAGACAGGGGCTTGGACAGATACGCAGTATTTT
TRBV18	NA	TRBJ1-5	TRBD1	CASSPAGGQGQPQHF	TGTGCCAGCTCACCGGCAGGGGGCCAAGGTCAGCCCCAGCATTTT
TRBV6-5	NA	TRBJ1-2	NA	CASSYSGGLGYGYTF	TGTGCCAGCAGTTACTCGGGGGGGCTCGGCTATGGCTACACCTTC
TRBV14	NA	TRBJ1-1	NA	CASSGLTGIEAFF	TGTGCCAGCAGTGGCCTCACAGGGATTGAAGCTTTCTTT
TRBV19	NA	TRBJ2-7	NA	CASSPGTSSYEQYF	TGTGCCAGTAGTCCGGGAACCAGCTCCTACGAGCAGTACTTC